This T cell receptor beta chain was captured in a study of blood T cell dynamics during melanoma immunotherapy. Method: immunoSEQ multiplex PCR; TCRdb's copy keeps in-frame clones and lacks some. The sample lists about 10,000 clones, approximately 91% occurring once. As for this clone: An end of the junction differs from the germline gene, which may be a read error.

Time point specified: pre-treatment baseline. Blood was drawn before treatment and at week 3 after checkpoint blockade. Germline V gives CDR1 KGHSH, CDR2 LQKENI. The CDR3 sequence is 15 residues long. This TCR derives from a human donor with melanoma. The V and J genes are TRBV18 and TRBJ2-1; TRBD2 agrees at 11 bases. This material consisted of blood, taken from a patient treated with checkpoint blockade. In DNA form, the CDR3 reads TGTGCCAGCGCACCGACTAGCGGGGCTCGGAATGAGCAGTTCTTC. Translated, it gives CASAPTSGARNEQFF.